The clone carrying this TCR beta chain was picked up a small number of times. As yet, its antigen is unknown. The CDR3 has 13 residues. V lost 5 bases and J lost 2, with 9 bases in between. Per germline, CDR1 ENHRY and CDR2 SYGVKD. TCRdb reprocessed the 5' RACE reads with MiXCR, giving one entry per CDR3 protein. The sample comprises roughly 670,000 distinct CDR3 sequences, around 19% of which are singletons, and under 20% rests with the top ten. The sample comes from a study of CD8 T cells in ankylosing spondylitis. Study findings and constraints: A subset of motif variants has previously been described in the synovial fluid and blood of reactive arthritis. Characteristic of ankylosing spondylitis blood, it appeared, was a TCR beta motif comprising eight highly homologous variants.

The receptor comes from a male donor with ankylosing spondylitis. V and J are TRBV10-3 and TRBJ2-5; D gene uncertain. Sequencing was done on a sample of blood, either unsorted or a sorted T cell fraction (not recorded which). The CDR3 DNA follows: TGTGCCATCAGTACGGCAGTTCAAGAGACCCAGTACTTC. This encodes CAISTAVQETQYF.